The sequence of this T cell receptor beta chain was determined in a study of CD8+ T cells in alopecia areata. Overall study results and limits: Relative to normal scalp, lesional scalp, especially alopecia totalis/universalis, showed higher clonality. Many of the expanded lesional clones endured in scalp and blood while on tofacitinib. Within the top 100, expanded CD8+ clones significantly decreased with tofacitinib, as did scalp clonality.

After isolation, RNA underwent reverse transcription to generate cDNA as the sequencing template. TCRdb's table, derived via immunoSEQ multiplex PCR, lists solely in-frame clones and lacks some. The repertoire holds around 200,000 clones, with 64% as singletons. Note on this clone: Its antigen is not identified.

V lost 7 bases, J lost 2 bases, and 7 bases stayed unmatched. This CDR3 region has 16 residues. Germline-derived CDR1 and CDR2 are LNHDA and SQIVND (reference sequence). Described treatment: oral pan-JAK inhibitor, 5-10 mg twice daily. CD4+ and CD8+ T cells were sorted from PBMCs. V and J are TRBV19 and TRBJ2-1; 11 bases are a match to TRBD2. The sequencing used CD4+ T cells sorted from blood, collected at week 4, from a patient treated with tofacitinib. The receptor was derived from a human donor with alopecia areata. The CDR3 sequence is CASTQLAGAPYNEQFF. CDR3 bases: TGTGCCAGTACCCAACTAGCGGGGGCCCCCTACAATGAGCAGTTCTTC.